These T cell receptor beta chains were read from a single sample in a study of shared clonotypes between healthy human individuals. Assay used: immunoSEQ multiplex PCR; TCRdb lists only in-frame clones, some missing. Of roughly 2,500,000 clones in the sample, 80% to 95% were seen once. The specimen was naive CD4+ T cells from PBMCs. These receptors were collected from a man aged 18 to 35 in good health. Some clones in this sample may be carry-over from other donors' samples. Both conserved end residues are part of each CDR3.

v_call cdr3_aa
TRBV18 CASSPVAGVYEQYF
TRBV28 CASSLQTGASEKLFF
TRBV7-6 CASSSGLAGAREQFF
TRBV6-6 CASSPGRARAAFF
TRBV6-1 CASSAPGRHEQYF
TRBV5-1 CASREPGTVTYEQYF
TRBV2 CASSLQAGRVEAQYF
TRBV28 CASTRGAVETQYF
TRBV29-1 CSVLLQGTMNTEAFF
TRBV5-1 CASSPTPGVNTEAFF
TRBV6-5 CASSPRQANTEAFF
TRBV5-5 CASSWGRGGNQPQHF
TRBV2 CASSRGAGANVLTF
TRBV10-3 CAIGKGHLNTEAFF
TRBV9 CASSVFPGNTEAFF
TRBV5-1 CASSSIAGGPGEQYF
TRBV5-1 CASSQQVGVYEQYF
TRBV18 CASSPVGGRNTIYF
TRBV28 CASSFSTGVRKLFF
TRBV5-4 CASSSTGGAYGANVLTF
TRBV4-1 CASSQGVGRGGNTEAFF
TRBV9 CASSVGGGTRPLDHEQFF
TRBV15 CATSRDRGLEKLFF
TRBV9 CASSVVSDPGELFF
TRBV5-1 CASSLRGPRDGETQYF
TRBV30 CAWNTGSSYNSPLHF
TRBV20-1 CSARDQETQYF
TRBV11-3 CASSLGPGETQYF
TRBV30 CAWSVPLRGNYEQYF
TRBV29-1 CSISRGTGELFF